The rows below give T cell receptor beta chains drawn from one sample of a study of neurological immune-mediated disorders. TCRdb passed the 5' RACE reads through MiXCR, listing each CDR3 protein once. This sample has under 45,000 distinct CDR3 sequences; 2.5% occur once, and the top ten carry 2.4%. Material: PBMCs. These receptors all stem from a man between 50 and 59 years old with multiple sclerosis. Each CDR3 is given with its conserved first and last residue. Fields, in order: V gene, D gene, J gene, clone size, CDR3 length, CDR3 DNA, CDR3 protein. D genes are given only for firm matches. The size field reads once, few or many counts, or a class when the clone is expanded.

TRBV27	TRBD1	TRBJ1-1	many	12	TGTGCCAGCAGCCCTACAGGGGTTGAAGCTTTCTTT	CASSPTGVEAFF
TRBV7-2	TRBD2	TRBJ2-1	many	15	TGTGCCAGCAGCATAGCGGGGGGGTCCAACAATGAGCAGTTCTTC	CASSIAGGSNNEQFF
TRBV5-5	-	TRBJ1-2	many	13	TGTGCCAGCACCAGGGACATCCTCTATGGCTACACCTTC	CASTRDILYGYTF
TRBV20-1	TRBD1	TRBJ1-5	many	14	TGCAGTGCTGAGGACAGGGGTAGCAATCAGCCCCAGCATTTT	CSAEDRGSNQPQHF
TRBV19	-	TRBJ1-2	many	13	TGTGCCAGTACCTGGGCGGTAGCGTATGGCTACACCTTC	CASTWAVAYGYTF
TRBV5-1	-	TRBJ1-1	many	15	TGCGCCAGCAGCCACACACAGGGAGTGGGCACTGAAGCTTTCTTT	CASSHTQGVGTEAFF
TRBV3-1	TRBD1	TRBJ1-1	many	17	TGTGCCAGCAGCCAAGATCTAAGGACAGGATTCGCAGCTGAAGCTTTCTTT	CASSQDLRTGFAAEAFF
TRBV5-1	-	TRBJ1-1	many	14	TGCGCCAGCAGCTCCTGGATGGTGAACACTGAAGCTTTCTTT	CASSSWMVNTEAFF
TRBV5-1	-	TRBJ1-1	many	13	TGCGCCAGCAGCGTTGGCCTGGGCACTGAAGCTTTCTTT	CASSVGLGTEAFF
TRBV27	-	TRBJ1-5	many	14	TGTGCCAGCAGTTTAGTAGGAATCGGTCAGCCCCAGAATTTT	CASSLVGIGQPQNF
TRBV7-2	TRBD1	TRBJ2-2	many	18	TGTGCCAGCAGCTTAAGTATCGGGACAGGGGAATACACCGGGGAGCTGTTTTTT	CASSLSIGTGEYTGELFF
TRBV5-1	-	TRBJ2-7	many	14	TGCGCCAGCAGCTCCGCGTCCACAGCCTACGAGCAGTACTTC	CASSSASTAYEQYF
TRBV5-1	-	TRBJ2-6	many	18	TGCGCCAGCAGCTTTAGATCACAGGAGGTCTCTGGGGCCAACGTCCTGACTTTC	CASSFRSQEVSGANVLTF
TRBV7-2	-	TRBJ1-6	many	17	TGTGCCAGCAGCATCCTTGGGTCGAGCTCCTATAATTCACCCCTCAACTTT	CASSILGSSSYNSPLNF
TRBV5-1	TRBD1	TRBJ1-2	many	13	TGCGCCAGCAGCCTCGGACAGGGGGGTGGCTACACCTTC	CASSLGQGGGYTF
TRBV5-1	-	TRBJ2-5	many	16	TGCGCCAGCAGCTTGGATGACGTAGCGGAACAAGAGACCCAGTACTTC	CASSLDDVAEQETQYF
TRBV19	-	TRBJ2-3	many	14	TGTGCCAGTAGTCCCGGAACAACCTCAGATACGCAGTATTTT	CASSPGTTSDTQYF
TRBV27	TRBD1	TRBJ1-1	many	17	TGTGCCAGCAGTTTACGCCCAACGACAGGGTCGAACACTGAAGCTTTCTTT	CASSLRPTTGSNTEAFF
TRBV29-1	-	TRBJ2-5	few	16	TGCAGCGTTGAAGAAGCTGTGTCATCCTACCAAGAGACCCAGTACTTC	CSVEEAVSSYQETQYF
TRBV4-1	-	TRBJ1-1	many	13	TGCGCCAGCAGCAGACAGGTGGGCACTGAAGCTTTCTTT	CASSRQVGTEAFF
TRBV20-1	-	TRBJ2-3	many	12	TGCAGTGCTAGCCTAGTCACAGATACGCAGTATTTT	CSASLVTDTQYF
TRBV20-1	-	TRBJ1-4	many	11	TGCAGTGATGTGGGCGGTGAAAAACTGTTTTTT	CSDVGGEKLFF
TRBV5-1	-	TRBJ1-3	many	16	TGCGCCAGCAGCTTGGAGGGCAATGAGGCTGGAAACACCATATATTTT	CASSLEGNEAGNTIYF
TRBV29-1	TRBD2	TRBJ2-2	many	14	TGCAGCGTTCGACGCGGGGGGTCTGGCGGGGAGCTGTTTTTT	CSVRRGGSGGELFF
TRBV5-1	-	TRBJ2-3	medium-sized	12	TGCGCCAGCAGGGAGAACACAGATACGCAGTATTTT	CASRENTDTQYF
TRBV11-2	TRBD1	TRBJ2-1	medium-sized	14	TGTGCCAGCAGCTTAGGGACAGGCTACAATGAGCAGTTCTTC	CASSLGTGYNEQFF
TRBV6-4	-	TRBJ2-5	few	13	TGTGCCAGCAGTCCCGGGACTTCAGAGACCCAGTACTTC	CASSPGTSETQYF